Presented here are 23 T cell receptor beta chains from one specimen sequenced in a study of T-cell reconstitution after alpha-beta-depleted transplantation in children. Unique molecular identifiers were incorporated during preparation of the TCRbeta library. One entry per CDR3 protein, called by TCRdb with MiXCR from the PCR reads. The repertoire holds some 350,000 distinct CDR3 sequences, with 15% to 20% as singletons. This material consisted of PBMCs, mostly from graft donor cells, taken 360 days after TCRalphabeta/CD19-depleted stem cell transplant. Receptors were obtained from a male patient between 2 and 9 years old who had a stem cell transplant for acute lymphoblastic leukemia, so the T cells may come from the graft donor.

This clonotype was picked up a small number of times. CDR3 residues: CSAGTITYEQYF. CDR3 sequence (DNA): TGCAGCGCCGGGACAATAACCTACGAGCAGTACTTC. The chain combines TRBV20-1 with TRBJ2-7; perhaps TRBD1 as D (6 bases). Germline CDR1 is DFQATT and CDR2 is SNEGSKA (reference sequence). This CDR3 comprises 12 residues.

The rearrangement joins TRBV21-1 to TRBJ1-5. TRBV21-1 is termed a pseudogene. The CDR3 spans 15 residues. The CDR3 DNA sequence: TGTGCCAGCAGCTCTCCACCATTGGGCTGTCAGCCCCAGCATTTT. Its translation is CASSSPPLGCQPQHF.

This clonotype was counted a few times. This sequence joins TRBV20-1 and TRBJ2-3; 11 positions match TRBD2. The junction had 7 bases not matched to a gene; V was cut back by 3 bases and J by 5 bases. This CDR3 is 15 amino acids long. Germline V gene lookup returns CDR1 DFQATT and CDR2 SNEGSKA (reference sequence). The CDR3 bases are TGCAGTGCTAGGGCCCCTAGCGGGAGGCAAGATACGCAGTATTTT. It specifies CSARAPSGRQDTQYF.

This clonotype has at least ten counts. The chain recombines TRBV4-1 with TRBJ2-7; no clear D gene. CDR3 length: 13 residues. The germline V and J ends were trimmed by 3 bases and 6 bases, with 12 bases remaining between them. Germline lookup yields CDR1 MGHRA and CDR2 YSYEKL. The CDR3 DNA is TGCGCCAGCAGCCACCACGGCTCCCGCGAGCAGTACTTC. It encodes CASSHHGSREQYF.

The chain employs TRBV15 and TRBJ2-6; D gene unclear. The V end was cut by 6 bases, the J end by 2 bases, with 5 bases between. CDR1 and CDR2 (germline): LNHNV, YYDKDF (reference sequence). The CDR3 consists of 13 residues. CDR3 coding DNA: TGTGCCACCAGAGTGCCTGGGGCCAACGTCCTGACTTTC. It encodes CATRVPGANVLTF.

This chain connects TRBV12-3 or TRBV12-4 to TRBJ2-5; TRBD1 aligns across 8 bases. The CDR3 spans 13 residues. V gave up 6 bases and J gave up 2 bases; unmatched junction bases: 2. DNA for the CDR3: TGTGCCAGCAGCTGGACAGGGCAAGAGACCCAGTACTTC. Translating gives CASSWTGQETQYF.

V gene TRBV11-1 combines with J gene TRBJ2-1; 7 positions match TRBD2. With V trimmed by 2 bases and J by 4 bases, 11 bases remained unmatched. Germline loops: CDR1 SGHAT, CDR2 FQDESV (reference sequence). The length of the CDR3 is 17 residues. CDR3 in amino acids: CASSLLGRERVYNEQFF. DNA of the CDR3: TGTGCCAGCAGCTTATTGGGGCGGGAGAGGGTGTACAATGAGCAGTTCTTC.

This clonotype was seen only a few times. The chain is built from TRBV21-1 and TRBJ2-5; the DNA was not used to check the table's D call, TRBD2. TRBV21-1 is designated a pseudogene. This CDR3 region has 15 residues. The CDR3 DNA is TGTGCCAGCACCCGCTATACTGGAATCCAAGAGACCCAGTACTTC. Residues: CASTRYTGIQETQYF.

This clonotype was seen a few times. The rearrangement joins TRBV4-3 to TRBJ2-7; 8 nucleotides line up with TRBD2. Germline CDR1 LGHNA, CDR2 YSLEER. V gave up 3 bases and J gave up 3 bases; unmatched junction bases: 4. The CDR3 covers 14 residues. CDR3 coding DNA: TGCGCCAGCAGCCAGCGGGAGGATTTCTACGAGCAGTACTTC. Protein sequence: CASSQREDFYEQYF.

This clonotype was detected a few times. The chain is built from TRBV14 and TRBJ1-2, with D possibly matching TRBD1 (5 bases). Looked up from germline, CDR1 is SGHDN and CDR2 is FVKESK. The CDR3 has 16 amino acids. Deletions cut 0 bases from V and 2 bases from J, with 13 bases between. CDR3 residues: CASSQEGVVQNYGYTF. In nucleotides, the CDR3 is TGTGCCAGCAGCCAAGAGGGGGTAGTGCAGAACTATGGCTACACCTTC.

The table lists this clonotype with a few counts. The chain is built from TRBV7-6 and TRBJ2-5; perhaps TRBD1 as D (8 bases). Germline V lookup: CDR1 SGHVS, CDR2 FNYEAQ. The CDR3 extends over 14 amino acids. Trimming removed 8 bases from V and 5 bases from J, with 18 bases in between. This CDR3 is CASCTGGDEETQYF. CDR3 nucleotide sequence: TGTGCCAGCTGTACAGGGGGGGATGAGGAGACCCAGTACTTC.

The chain uses TRBV5-1 and TRBJ2-2; the match to TRBD2 covers 9 bases. V shed 5 bases and J 1 base; nucleotides not matched to a gene: 9. The CDR3 has 17 amino acids. CDR1 and CDR2 from the germline V gene are SGHRS and YFSETQ. The CDR3 DNA sequence: TGCGCCAGCAGTTCGGTCGGGACTAGCCAGAACACCGGGGAGCTGTTTTTT. This gives the protein CASSSVGTSQNTGELFF.

The chain employs TRBV6-2 or TRBV6-3 and TRBJ2-3; 15 bases are a match to TRBD2. Germline V gene lookup returns CDR1 MNHEY and CDR2 SVGEGT. V shed 0 bases and J 0 bases; nucleotides not matched to a gene: 4. This CDR3 has 19 amino acids. CDR3 sequence (DNA): TGTGCCAGCAGTTACTCGCCGGGACTAGCGGGAGGTAGCACAGATACGCAGTATTTT. Translation gives CASSYSPGLAGGSTDTQYF.

This clonotype was found a few times. The rearrangement joins TRBV12-3 or TRBV12-4 to TRBJ2-7, with 8 bases that match TRBD1. The junction had 14 bases not matched to a gene; V was cut back by 4 bases and J by 3 bases. This CDR3 is 17 amino acids long. This chain's CDR3 is CASSSLMDRDSRYEQYF. CDR3 DNA: TGTGCCAGCAGTTCCTTAATGGACAGGGATAGCCGCTACGAGCAGTACTTC.

With respect to this clonotype: The likely explanation is a read error, given a far larger clone one base away. The chain recombines TRBV28 with TRBJ2-3; 7 bases are a match to TRBD2. The CDR3 covers 14 residues. The ends lost 2 bases at V and 2 bases at J; junction bases unmatched: 1. Per germline, CDR1 MDHEN and CDR2 SYDVKM. The CDR3 spells CASSLSGTTDTQYF. CDR3 nucleotide sequence: TGTGCCAGCAGTTTAAGCGGGACCACAGATACGCAGTATTTT.

This clonotype was counted a few times. The CDR3 reads CASSPSAPLAGDSYEQYF. CDR3 coding DNA: TGTGCCAGCAGTCCCTCCGCGCCACTAGCGGGAGACTCCTACGAGCAGTACTTC. The V call is TRBV28, the J call TRBJ2-7, with 11 positions matching TRBD2. CDR3 length: 18 amino acids. V lost 5 bases and J lost 0; bases outside the gene matches: 12. Germline-derived CDR1 and CDR2 are MDHEN and SYDVKM.

The chain recombines TRBV28 with TRBJ2-1, with 10 bases fitting TRBD2. Germline V CDR1 and CDR2: MDHEN, SYDVKM. The CDR3 spans 15 residues. J gave up 4 bases and V 10 bases, and 10 bases lay outside the gene matches. The CDR3 nucleotides read TGTGCCAACTCTCCCGGACTAGCGGATTACAATGAGCAGTTCTTC. As protein: CANSPGLADYNEQFF.

Only a few counts were recorded for this clonotype. CDR3 sequence reads: CSVALGSTNEKLFF. In DNA, the CDR3 is TGCAGCGTCGCCCTGGGCTCAACTAATGAAAAACTGTTTTTT. This chain uses TRBV29-1 with TRBJ1-4; D not certain. There are 14 residues in the CDR3. V lost 6 bases to trimming and J lost 0 bases, with 11 bases between them. CDR1 and CDR2 (germline): SQVTM, ANQGSEA.

This clonotype was counted a few times. J is TRBJ1-5 and V is TRBV19; D remains unclear. Germline values: CDR1 LNHDA, CDR2 SQIVND (reference sequence). This CDR3 has 14 amino acids. V lost 9 bases, J lost 5 bases, and 17 bases lay in between. The DNA for the CDR3 is TGTGCCAGCGGCGAACCGTACGGATATCAGCCCCAGCATTTT. Translation gives CASGEPYGYQPQHF. The full variable domain, completed using reference TRBV19 and TRBJ1-5, is DGGITQSPKYLFRKEGQNVTLSCEQNLNHDAMYWYRQDPGQGLRLIYYSQIVNDFQKGDIAEGYSVSREKKESFPLTVTSAQKNPTAFYLCASGEPYGYQPQHFGDGTRLSIL.

The V call is TRBV11-2, the J call TRBJ1-1; 9 nucleotides match TRBD1. The CDR3 runs to 18 residues. J gave up 3 bases and V 3 bases, and 14 bases lay outside the gene matches. Germline CDR1 reads SGHAT; CDR2 reads FQNNGV. As DNA, the CDR3 is TGTGCCAGCAGCTTTACCGGGACAGGGTTATTTGGGGACACTGAAGCTTTCTTT. Encoded protein: CASSFTGTGLFGDTEAFF.

V usage is TRBV6-2 or TRBV6-3 and J usage is TRBJ2-1, with TRBD2 as a possible D gene (7 bases). The CDR3 has 13 amino acids. V lost 0 bases, J lost 12 bases, and 12 bases lay in between. CDR1 MNHEY and CDR2 SVGEGT come from the germline V gene. CDR3 sequence: CASSYSGGLRQFF. In DNA form, the CDR3 reads TGTGCCAGCAGTTACTCGGGGGGGCTCCGGCAGTTCTTC.

The gene calls are TRBV28 and TRBJ2-1, with 12 bases aligning to TRBD2. The CDR3 is 17 amino acids. Germline V lookup: CDR1 MDHEN, CDR2 SYDVKM. With V trimmed by 4 bases and J by 3 bases, 7 bases remained unmatched. The CDR3 loop reads CASSYPRLAGDYNEQFF. CDR3 DNA: TGTGCCAGCAGTTACCCGAGACTAGCGGGAGACTACAATGAGCAGTTCTTC.

This chain connects TRBV20-1 to TRBJ2-3, with 7 bases lining up with TRBD2. The germline V gene has CDR1 DFQATT and CDR2 SNEGSKA (reference sequence). The CDR3 spans 11 residues. The CDR3 nucleotides are TGCAGCTTTCCGCGGGGGGATACGCAGTATTTT. It encodes CSFPRGDTQYF.